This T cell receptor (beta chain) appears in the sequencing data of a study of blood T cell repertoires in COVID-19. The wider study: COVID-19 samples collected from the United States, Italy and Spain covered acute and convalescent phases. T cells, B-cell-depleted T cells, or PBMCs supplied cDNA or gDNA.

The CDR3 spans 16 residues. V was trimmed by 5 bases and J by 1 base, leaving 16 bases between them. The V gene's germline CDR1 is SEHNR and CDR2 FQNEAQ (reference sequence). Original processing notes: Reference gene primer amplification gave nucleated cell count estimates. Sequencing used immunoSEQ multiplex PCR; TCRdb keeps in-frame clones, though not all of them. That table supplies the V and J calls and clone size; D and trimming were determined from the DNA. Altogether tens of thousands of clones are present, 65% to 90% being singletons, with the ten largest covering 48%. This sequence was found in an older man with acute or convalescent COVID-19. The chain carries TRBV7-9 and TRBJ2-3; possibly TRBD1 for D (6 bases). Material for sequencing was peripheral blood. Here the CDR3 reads CASSPIIGGGTDTQYF. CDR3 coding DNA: TGTGCCAGCAGCCCAATTATAGGGGGTGGCACAGATACGCAGTATTTT.